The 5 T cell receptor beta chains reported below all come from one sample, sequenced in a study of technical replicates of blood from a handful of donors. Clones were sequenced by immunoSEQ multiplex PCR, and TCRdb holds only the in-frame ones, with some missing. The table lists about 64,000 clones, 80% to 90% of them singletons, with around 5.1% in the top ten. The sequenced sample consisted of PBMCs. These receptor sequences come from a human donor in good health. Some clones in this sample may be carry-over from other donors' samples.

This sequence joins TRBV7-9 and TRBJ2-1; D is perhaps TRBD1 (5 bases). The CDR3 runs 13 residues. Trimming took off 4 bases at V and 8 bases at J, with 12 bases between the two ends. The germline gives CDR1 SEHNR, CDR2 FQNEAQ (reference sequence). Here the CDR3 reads CASSSRGRDEQFF. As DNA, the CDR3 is TGTGCCAGCAGCTCAAGGGGCCGCGATGAGCAGTTCTTC.

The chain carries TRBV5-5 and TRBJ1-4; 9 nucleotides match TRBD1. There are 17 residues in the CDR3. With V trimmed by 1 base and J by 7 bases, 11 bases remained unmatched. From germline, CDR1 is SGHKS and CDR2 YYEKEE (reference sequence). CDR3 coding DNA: TGTGCCAGCAGCTTGCTCCCGGGCGGGACAGGGCGTGAAAAACTGTTTTTT. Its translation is CASSLLPGGTGREKLFF.

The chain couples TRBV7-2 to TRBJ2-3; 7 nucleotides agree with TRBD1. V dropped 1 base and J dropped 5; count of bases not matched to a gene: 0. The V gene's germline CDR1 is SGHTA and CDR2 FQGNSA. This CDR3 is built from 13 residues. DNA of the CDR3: TGTGCCAGCAGCTTAGACAGGGGAGATACGCAGTATTTT. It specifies CASSLDRGDTQYF.

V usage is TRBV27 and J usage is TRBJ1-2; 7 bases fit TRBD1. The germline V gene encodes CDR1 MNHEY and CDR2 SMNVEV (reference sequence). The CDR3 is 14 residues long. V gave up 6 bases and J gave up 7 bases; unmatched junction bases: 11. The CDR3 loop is CASRPPQQGSGYTF. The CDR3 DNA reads TGTGCCAGCAGACCCCCCCAACAGGGGAGTGGCTACACCTTC.

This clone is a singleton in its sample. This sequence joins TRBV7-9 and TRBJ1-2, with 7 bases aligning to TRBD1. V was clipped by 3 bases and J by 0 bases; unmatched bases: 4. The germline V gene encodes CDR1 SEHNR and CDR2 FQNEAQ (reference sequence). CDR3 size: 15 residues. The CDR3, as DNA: TGTGCCAGCAGCTTTCCCGACAGGGCTAACTATGGCTACACCTTC. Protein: CASSFPDRANYGYTF.